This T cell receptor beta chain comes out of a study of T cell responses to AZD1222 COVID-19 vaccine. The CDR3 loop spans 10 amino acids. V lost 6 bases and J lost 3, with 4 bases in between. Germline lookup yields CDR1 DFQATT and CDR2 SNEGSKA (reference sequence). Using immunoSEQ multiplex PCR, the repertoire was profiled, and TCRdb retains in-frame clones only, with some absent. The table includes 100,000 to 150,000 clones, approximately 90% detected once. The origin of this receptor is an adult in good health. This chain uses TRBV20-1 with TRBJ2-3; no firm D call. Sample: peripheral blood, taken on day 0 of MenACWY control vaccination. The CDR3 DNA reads TGCAGTGCGGGTACAGATACGCAGTATTTT. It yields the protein CSAGTDTQYF.